This T cell receptor beta chain emerged from a study of T cell clonality in common variable immunodeficiency. Study results and caveats: T cell subpopulation sequencing would be needed to explain CVID clonality. CVID subjects showed higher TCRbeta clonality than healthy controls. Fewer deletions and N-nucleotide insertions were reportedly seen in common variable immunodeficiency TCR beta sequences.

Germline assignment: CDR1 MNHNS and CDR2 SASEGT. This CDR3 spans 14 amino acids. Comments on this clone: The target antigen is unknown. At one of its ends the junction is not consistent with the germline gene, which may arise from a read error. The read ends 3 residues early relative to the CDR3; the germline J gene fills the gap. Other DNA sequences of this sample code for an identical CDR3.

Here immunoSEQ multiplex PCR was the method, and the copy in TCRdb shows in-frame clones only, minus some. The sample has about 43,000 clones, none seen only once. Heparinized whole blood, about 5 to 8.5 ml, came from each donor. This TCR came from a person aged 18-69 years in good health. The rearrangement joins TRBV6-1 to TRBJ1-1; D gene unclear. Specimen: peripheral blood mononuclear cells. The part of the CDR3 DNA that was read is TGTGCTAGCAGTGAAGGCAGGCGGGAGACTGAA. This translates into CASSEGRRETE. The entire CDR3 protein is CASSEGRRETEAFF.